This passage covers 32 T cell receptor beta chains from one sample sequenced in a study of blood T cell repertoires in COVID-19. The method was immunoSEQ multiplex PCR; TCRdb's version includes in-frame clones alone and lacks a portion of them. The sample carries roughly 97,000 clones, over 75% recorded once. Sequencing was performed on peripheral blood. The source is a human donor in a cohort sampled during active COVID-19.

The V call is TRBV3-1 (or the pseudogene TRBV3-2), the J call TRBJ1-6, with D unresolved. Germline V gene data show CDR1 as LGHDT and CDR2 as YNNKEL (reference sequence). Trimming pared 2 bases from V and 5 bases from J, leaving 7 bases between. CDR3 size: 14 residues. Here the CDR3 reads CASSQRRDNSPLHF. CDR3 DNA: TGTGCCAGCAGCCAAAGGAGAGATAATTCACCCCTCCACTTT.

V usage is TRBV10-3 and J usage is TRBJ1-2, with TRBD1 matching 7 bases. CDR1 is ENHRY, CDR2 SYGVKD, per germline. The CDR3 consists of 13 residues. Trimming at V came to 7 bases and at J to 8 bases, leaving 10 bases not matched to a gene. The DNA for the CDR3 is TGTGCCATCAACAACCAGGGGGTCTCGGGCTACACCTTC. Amino acids: CAINNQGVSGYTF.

V is TRBV28 and J is TRBJ2-1; TRBD1 is a possible D gene (5 bases). V shed 8 bases and J shed 3 bases, with 11 bases lying between them. CDR1 and CDR2 from the germline V gene are MDHEN and SYDVKM. The CDR3 runs to 13 residues. CDR3 sequence: CASRKQGYNEQFF. Written as DNA, the CDR3 is TGTGCCAGCCGTAAGCAGGGCTACAATGAGCAGTTCTTC.

The V and J genes are TRBV5-4 and TRBJ2-7, with 14 positions matching TRBD2. Losses at the gene ends were 3 bases for V and 4 bases for J; bases not matched to a gene: 6. The CDR3 contains 16 residues. CDR1 and CDR2 (germline): SGHNT, YYREEE (reference sequence). This CDR3 is CASSSIGTSGSYEQYF. DNA for the CDR3: TGTGCCAGCAGCTCCATCGGGACTAGCGGGAGTTACGAGCAGTACTTC.

J is TRBJ1-5 and V is TRBV20-1; TRBD1 aligns across 11 bases. This CDR3 has 13 residues. Losses at the gene ends were 3 bases for V and 9 bases for J; bases not matched to a gene: 4. The germline gives CDR1 DFQATT, CDR2 SNEGSKA (reference sequence). The CDR3 spells CSASGTGGSPQHF. CDR3 in DNA: TGCAGTGCTAGTGGGACAGGGGGATCGCCCCAGCATTTT.

The chain is built from TRBV5-1 and TRBJ2-7, with D tentatively TRBD1 (6 bases). This CDR3 contains 14 residues. Germline V gene data show CDR1 as SGHRS and CDR2 as YFSETQ. With 1 base removed from V and 4 bases from J, the gap between germline ends came to 12 bases. In nucleotides, the CDR3 is TGCGCCAGCAGCTTGTCACAGGGTTCGTACGAGCAGTACTTC. This encodes CASSLSQGSYEQYF.

The J gene is TRBJ2-7, the V gene TRBV6-1; 7 bases are shared with TRBD2. Germline V CDR1 and CDR2: MNHNS, SASEGT. Trimming took 2 bases from V and 5 from J; bases not matched to a gene: 15. This CDR3 has 17 amino acids. DNA of the CDR3: TGTGCCAGCAGTGAACCCGCAATGGGCGGGGGTCAGGACGAGCAGTACTTC. As protein: CASSEPAMGGGQDEQYF.

This clone has only one observation. CDR3 residues: CATSDLGEGLSETQYF. Written as DNA, the CDR3 is TGTGCCACCAGTGATTTGGGGGAGGGCCTATCAGAGACCCAGTACTTC. The V gene is TRBV24-1, the J gene TRBJ2-5, with 7 bases aligning to TRBD2. Trimming at V came to 0 bases and at J to 4 bases, leaving 7 bases not matched to a gene. CDR1 is KGHDR and CDR2 is SFDVKD in the germline V gene. CDR3 length: 16 residues.

The rearrangement uses TRBV6-5 and TRBJ2-2; possible D gene TRBD1, 6 bases. Germline values: CDR1 MNHEY, CDR2 SVGAGI. The CDR3 sequence is 15 residues long. Trimming shortened V by 8 bases and J by 3 bases, and 16 bases separated the two germline ends. For the CDR3, the DNA is TGTGCCAGCCGACCTCAGGGGTACGACACCGGGGAGCTGTTTTTT. Translation gives CASRPQGYDTGELFF.

This sequence joins TRBV18 and TRBJ2-3; a possible D gene is TRBD2 (6 bases). Germline CDR1 is KGHSH and CDR2 is LQKENI. The CDR3 contains 15 residues. Trimming stripped 6 bases from V and 4 bases from J, with 17 bases between. The CDR3 sequence: CASSLAAQRADTQYF. DNA for the CDR3: TGTGCCAGCTCCTTAGCGGCTCAGAGAGCAGATACGCAGTATTTT.

A single count supports this clone. CDR3 residues: CASSLGAGVYTEAFF. The CDR3 nucleotides read TGTGCCAGCAGCTTAGGAGCGGGGGTGTACACTGAAGCTTTCTTT. The gene calls are TRBV11-2 and TRBJ1-1, with D possibly matching TRBD1 (5 bases). V lost 1 base and J lost 3, with 12 bases in between. Germline CDR1 is SGHAT and CDR2 is FQNNGV. CDR3 length equals 15 residues.

This clone was found once. The chain uses TRBV18 and TRBJ1-1; D possibly corresponds to TRBD1 (5 bases). Germline CDR1 reads KGHSH; CDR2 reads LQKENI. This CDR3 region has 13 residues. Trimming cost V 7 bases and J 7 bases, with 16 bases left between them. CDR3 nucleotides: TGTGCCAGCTACCGGACGGGGGAGAGTGAAGCTTTCTTT. This encodes CASYRTGESEAFF.

This clone was seen once. The chain uses TRBV2 and TRBJ2-7, with TRBD2 matching over 9 bases. From germline, CDR1 is SNHLY and CDR2 FYNNEI. Trimming at V came to 11 bases and at J to 4 bases, leaving 12 bases not matched to a gene. This CDR3 spans 14 amino acids. The CDR3 region has the DNA TGTGCCGTTGCGGGAGGGCTAAATCTGTACGAGCAGTACTTC. Translating it yields CAVAGGLNLYEQYF.

J is TRBJ2-7 and V is TRBV5-1; 10 bases agree with TRBD2. Germline CDR1 SGHRS, CDR2 YFSETQ. The CDR3 has 16 residues. J gave up 6 bases and V 1 base, and 10 bases lay outside the gene matches. The CDR3 nucleotides are TGCGCCAGCAGCTTGATAGCGGGAGGAATCCCGGTCGAGCAGTACTTC. Translation gives CASSLIAGGIPVEQYF.

J is TRBJ1-2 and V is TRBV18; TRBD1 matches 7 bases. The CDR3 length is 13 residues. Germline V CDR1 and CDR2: KGHSH, LQKENI. The V segment lost 1 base and the J segment 8 bases; nucleotides outside the gene matches: 4. The CDR3 loop is CASSPRTGEGYTF. The DNA of the CDR3 is TGTGCCAGCTCACCACGGACAGGAGAGGGCTACACCTTC.

The chain uses TRBV4-2 and TRBJ2-1; 10 bases fit TRBD2. Germline V lookup: CDR1 LGHNA, CDR2 YNFKEQ. The CDR3 contains 21 residues. Trimming at V came to 3 bases and at J to 1 base, leaving 18 bases not matched to a gene. The CDR3: CASSHYKPGLAPITSYNEQFF. Written as DNA, the CDR3 is TGTGCCAGCAGCCACTACAAGCCGGGACTAGCGCCCATAACATCCTACAATGAGCAGTTCTTC.

The rearrangement joins TRBV4-2 to TRBJ2-3; 13 bases agree with TRBD2. This CDR3 spans 16 amino acids. Germline V gene data show CDR1 as LGHNA and CDR2 as YNFKEQ. V shed 3 bases, J shed 4 bases, and the junction held 4 bases outside the gene matches. DNA for the CDR3: TGTGCCAGCAGCCAGCCCGGGACTAGCGGGGCAGATACGCAGTATTTT. It is translated as CASSQPGTSGADTQYF.

This clone was found a few times. The rearrangement links TRBV19 to TRBJ2-1; perhaps TRBD2 as D (6 bases). The germline V gene encodes CDR1 LNHDA and CDR2 SQIVND (reference sequence). Between the trimmed V and J ends, which lost 1 base and 5 bases, there was a span of 12 bases. This CDR3 comprises 15 residues. The CDR3 region has the DNA TGTGCCAGTAGTATAGGAACTAGCAGTAACAATGAGCAGTTCTTC. Translation gives CASSIGTSSNNEQFF. The full variable domain, in which reference TRBV19 and TRBJ2-1 provide the parts outside the CDR3, is DGGITQSPKYLFRKEGQNVTLSCEQNLNHDAMYWYRQDPGQGLRLIYYSQIVNDFQKGDIAEGYSVSREKKESFPLTVTSAQKNPTAFYLCASSIGTSSNNEQFFGPGTRLTVL.

This chain connects TRBV19 to TRBJ2-1; 12 positions match TRBD2. V shed 3 bases and J 6 bases; nucleotides not matched to a gene: 9. Per germline, CDR1 LNHDA and CDR2 SQIVND (reference sequence). This CDR3 spans 17 amino acids. The CDR3 sequence: CASSIGGWTSGINEQFF. The CDR3 DNA is TGTGCCAGTAGTATCGGAGGGTGGACTAGCGGGATCAATGAGCAGTTCTTC. Using reference TRBV19 and TRBJ2-1 for the parts outside the CDR3, the full variable domain is DGGITQSPKYLFRKEGQNVTLSCEQNLNHDAMYWYRQDPGQGLRLIYYSQIVNDFQKGDIAEGYSVSREKKESFPLTVTSAQKNPTAFYLCASSIGGWTSGINEQFFGPGTRLTVL.

This clone appeared once. The genes are TRBV5-5 and TRBJ2-1; D not certain. CDR3 length equals 11 residues. The ends were cut back, 7 bases at V and 9 bases at J, with 11 bases in the middle. Per germline, CDR1 SGHKS and CDR2 YYEKEE (reference sequence). Here the CDR3 reads CASDAYGEQFF. In nucleotides, the CDR3 is TGTGCCAGCGATGCGTACGGTGAGCAGTTCTTC.

This clone showed up just once. This chain links TRBV2 with TRBJ2-6; D remains ambiguous. The germline V gene has CDR1 SNHLY and CDR2 FYNNEI. The CDR3 is 14 amino acids. Between the trimmed V and J ends, which lost 8 bases and 0 bases, there was a span of 8 bases. The CDR3 nucleotides are TGTGCCAGCCTCGAGAGCTCTGGGGCCAACGTCCTGACTTTC. It encodes CASLESSGANVLTF.

The chain joins TRBV28 to TRBJ2-7, with D tentatively TRBD1 (5 bases). Trimming left V 4 bases short and J 8 bases short, with 12 bases between. CDR3 length equals 12 residues. Per germline, CDR1 MDHEN and CDR2 SYDVKM. The chain's CDR3 is CASSSGVGQQYF. The CDR3 DNA is TGTGCCAGCAGTTCGGGCGTGGGGCAGCAGTACTTC.

This sequence joins TRBV19 and TRBJ2-5, with 7 bases matching TRBD2. CDR1 LNHDA and CDR2 SQIVND come from the germline V gene (reference sequence). The CDR3 has 14 amino acids. The trim removed 3 bases at V and 4 bases at J, leaving 5 bases unmatched. CDR3 DNA sequence: TGTGCCAGTAGTATTGGACTAGAACGAGAGACCCAGTACTTC. Amino acid sequence: CASSIGLERETQYF.

The chain couples TRBV15 to TRBJ2-2; TRBD2 aligns across 13 bases. Looked up from germline, CDR1 is LNHNV and CDR2 is YYDKDF (reference sequence). V gave up 8 bases and J gave up 3 bases; unmatched junction bases: 6. The CDR3 is 16 residues long. The CDR3 DNA is TGTGCCACCGGGGGTGGACTAGCGGGAGACACCGGGGAGCTGTTTTTT. Amino acid sequence: CATGGGLAGDTGELFF.

The V call is TRBV14, the J call TRBJ1-2; D might be TRBD1 (6 bases). Germline V gene sequence: CDR1 SGHDN, CDR2 FVKESK. This CDR3 has 15 residues. V lost 0 bases to trimming and J lost 2 bases, with 10 bases between them. The CDR3 nucleotides are TGTGCCAGCAGCCAAGATTTACAGGGCAACTATGGCTACACCTTC. This gives the protein CASSQDLQGNYGYTF.

This sequence joins TRBV9 and TRBJ1-5; perhaps TRBD1 as D (6 bases). Germline V gene sequence: CDR1 SGDLS, CDR2 YYNGEE. The CDR3 totals 14 residues. The V gene lost 4 bases and the J gene lost 5 bases, with 13 bases spanning the gap. The CDR3 here is CASSSDKGDQPQHF. CDR3 sequence (DNA): TGTGCCAGCAGCTCAGACAAGGGGGATCAGCCCCAGCATTTT.

This sequence joins TRBV6-5 and TRBJ1-4; TRBD1 aligns across 7 bases. Germline CDR1 is MNHEY and CDR2 is SVGAGI. The CDR3 has 14 residues. The V gene end was trimmed by 6 bases and the J gene end by 6 bases; junction bases not matched to a gene: 7. CDR3 in amino acids: CASSRDRRDEKLFF. CDR3 DNA sequence: TGTGCCAGCAGCCGGGACAGAAGGGATGAAAAACTGTTTTTT.

This CDR3 is CASRYGLAGLETQYF. CDR3 nucleotide sequence: TGTGCCAGCAGATATGGACTAGCGGGGTTGGAGACCCAGTACTTC. The V gene is TRBV28, the J gene TRBJ2-5, with 12 bases aligning to TRBD2. After removal of 6 bases from V and 5 bases from J, the junction contained 7 bases not matched to a gene. The CDR3 loop spans 15 amino acids. The germline gives CDR1 MDHEN, CDR2 SYDVKM.

The rearrangement uses TRBV6-1 and TRBJ2-1; tentative D call: TRBD2 (6 bases). Germline CDR1 is MNHNS and CDR2 is SASEGT. The CDR3 has 15 amino acids. The ends were cut back, 1 base at V and 3 bases at J, with 10 bases in the middle. In DNA form, the CDR3 reads TGTGCCAGCAGTGAAGGTCGGGAGCTCTACAATGAGCAGTTCTTC. It translates to CASSEGRELYNEQFF.

The genes are TRBV4-3 and TRBJ2-1; a weak D match, TRBD1 (6 bases). Trimming took 2 bases from V and 7 from J, leaving 24 bases between them. The CDR3 has 18 amino acids. The germline gives CDR1 LGHNA, CDR2 YSLEER. Here the CDR3 DNA reads TGCGCCAGCAGCCAACGTACCCAGGGGCGGATCGGTCGGAATGAGCAGTTCTTC. Amino acids: CASSQRTQGRIGRNEQFF.

There are a few counts of this clone. The rearrangement joins TRBV10-3 to TRBJ2-5; D gene ambiguous. Per the germline V gene, CDR1 is ENHRY and CDR2 is SYGVKD. V was cut by 4 bases and J by 5 bases, with 14 bases left in between. This CDR3 spans 14 amino acids. The chain's CDR3 is CAISAADSTETQYF. DNA of the CDR3: TGTGCCATCAGTGCGGCGGATTCGACGGAGACCCAGTACTTC.

The chain combines TRBV19 with TRBJ2-2, with 7 nucleotides matching TRBD2. CDR3 length: 18 amino acids. CDR1 is LNHDA, CDR2 SQIVND, per germline (reference sequence). Germline trimming cut 4 bases from V and 2 bases from J; bases unmatched to any gene: 13. CDR3 loop: CASSTGVAGYFNTGELFF. In DNA form, the CDR3 reads TGTGCCAGTAGTACCGGGGTAGCGGGTTATTTTAACACCGGGGAGCTGTTTTTT.